The next 11 T cell receptor beta chains were all read from a single sample in a study of breast tumors, draining lymph nodes, adjacent tissues. Samples came from axillary lymph nodes draining the breast cancer. TCRdb redid the calling of the multiplex PCR reads with MiXCR, one entry per CDR3 protein. The sample has 90,000 to 120,000 distinct CDR3 sequences, around 20% seen once. The source material was axillary lymph node tissue. The receptors stem from a female donor with breast cancer. Some clones in this sample may be carry-over from other donors' samples.

This clonotype was picked up many times. The rearrangement links TRBV24-1 to TRBJ2-1; TRBD1 is a possible D gene (6 bases). The CDR3 is 15 residues long. Germline V gene sequence: CDR1 KGHDR, CDR2 SFDVKD. Deletions cut 1 base from V and 4 bases from J, with 10 bases between. CDR3 sequence reads: CATSDFGTFYNEQFF. CDR3 nucleotide sequence: TGTGCCACCAGTGATTTCGGGACATTTTACAATGAGCAGTTCTTC.

This clonotype was seen repeatedly, ten times or more. This chain links TRBV11-2 with TRBJ1-2; 8 bases are a match to TRBD1. J lost 4 bases, V lost 5 bases, and 6 bases had no gene match. The CDR3 runs to 14 residues. Germline loops: CDR1 SGHAT, CDR2 FQNNGV. The CDR3 sequence: CASSTRQGLYGYTF. In nucleotides, the CDR3 is TGTGCCAGCAGCACGAGACAGGGGCTCTATGGCTACACCTTC.

Of note for this clonotype: The junction and the germline gene differ at one end; a read error may be behind it. The rearrangement links TRBV18 to TRBJ2-4, with D unresolved. The CDR3 loop spans 15 amino acids. CDR1 and CDR2 (germline): KGHSH, LQKENI. The chain's CDR3 is CASLPTGAPNAIQYF. DNA for the CDR3: TGTGCCAGCTTACCAACGGGCGCCCCTAATGCCATTCAGTACTTC. Full variable domain (outside the CDR3, taken from reference TRBV18 and TRBJ2-4): NAGVMQNPRHLVRRRGQEARLRCSPMKGHSHVYWYRQLPEEGLKFMVYLQKENIIDESGMPKERFSAEFPKEGPSILRIQQVVRGDSAAYFCASLPTGAPNAIQYFGAGTRLSVL.

Regarding this clonotype: This may be a read error, as it is one base from a much larger clone. The rearrangement uses TRBV15 and TRBJ2-5; D assignment may be TRBD1 or TRBD2 (5 bases each). Germline V gene data show CDR1 as LNHNV and CDR2 as YYDKDF (reference sequence). This CDR3 is 13 amino acids long. CDR3 protein: CATSWRGDETRYF. For the CDR3, the DNA is TGTGCCACCAGCTGGAGAGGGGACGAGACCCGGTACTTC.

With regard to this clonotype: A much bigger clone sits one base away, suggesting this may be a read error. The final CDR3 position lacks the conserved phenylalanine or tryptophan, pointing to a likely read error. No DNA is shown, since the ends of the CDR3 on it are uncertain; the CDR3 is the one TCRdb lists. The chain carries TRBV14 and TRBJ2-5; TRBD2, the D gene given by the table, was not confirmed from the DNA. The CDR3 comprises 12 residues, both ends counted. Germline V lookup: CDR1 SGHDN, CDR2 FVKESK. The CDR3 is CASSQPGGVYYL.

This clonotype was counted many times. The chain recombines TRBV15 with TRBJ2-7; possible D gene TRBD2, 6 bases. The CDR3 extends over 17 amino acids. With 0 bases removed from V and 2 bases from J, the gap between germline ends came to 17 bases. Looked up from germline, CDR1 is LNHNV and CDR2 is YYDKDF (reference sequence). The CDR3: CATSRDYSGTFTYEQYF. DNA for the CDR3: TGTGCCACCAGCAGAGATTATAGCGGCACCTTCACCTACGAGCAGTACTTC. Supplemented by reference TRBV15 and TRBJ2-7, the full variable domain reads DAMVIQNPRYQVTQFGKPVTLSCSQTLNHNVMYWYQQKSSQAPKLLFHYYDKDFNNEADTPDNFQSRRPNTSFCFLDIRSPGLGDTAMYLCATSRDYSGTFTYEQYFGPGTRLTVT.

This clonotype has ten or more counts. The V call is TRBV9, the J call TRBJ2-5, with 9 bases aligning to TRBD1. Germline assignment: CDR1 SGDLS and CDR2 YYNGEE. This CDR3 has 15 amino acids. The V and J ends lost 4 bases and 5 bases, in that order; junction bases with no gene match: 9. CDR3 sequence: CASSYRGLGRETQYF. The CDR3 nucleotides are TGTGCCAGCAGCTACAGGGGGCTCGGCCGGGAGACCCAGTACTTC.

Worth noting for this clonotype: The germline gene is not matched at one end of the junction; a read error may be the cause. The chain combines TRBV11-2 with TRBJ1-1; unclear D gene. The CDR3 extends over 13 amino acids. Germline loops: CDR1 SGHAT, CDR2 FQNNGV. The CDR3 here is CASSSYSYTEALF. CDR3 DNA sequence: TGTGCCAGCAGCTCATATTCGTACACTGAAGCTCTCTTT.

Many counts were recorded for this clonotype. The chain uses TRBV7-3 and TRBJ1-2; D gene uncertain. The V gene lost 0 bases and the J gene lost 0 bases, with 5 bases spanning the gap. Germline V CDR1 and CDR2: SGHTA, FQGTGA. The CDR3 is 14 amino acids. The CDR3: CASSLTAANYGYTF. The CDR3 DNA sequence: TGTGCCAGCAGCTTAACCGCAGCTAACTATGGCTACACCTTC.

This clonotype was detected a few times. With a much larger clone just one base away, this may be a read error. The chain carries TRBV7-9 and TRBJ2-5; no clear D gene. This CDR3 spans 11 amino acids. Germline CDR1 SEHNR, CDR2 FQNEAQ (reference sequence). CDR3: CAGSRRETQYF. For the CDR3, the DNA is TGTGCCGGCAGCCGCCGAGAGACCCAGTACTTC. The whole variable domain, filled in from reference TRBV7-9 and TRBJ2-5, reads DTGVSQNPRHKITKRGQNVTFRCDPISEHNRLYWYRQTLGQGPEFLTYFQNEAQLEKSRLLSDRFSAERPKGSFSTLEIQRTEQGDSAMYLCAGSRRETQYFGPGTRLLVL.

The chain employs TRBV28 and TRBJ2-4; TRBD2 matches 8 bases. This CDR3 region has 15 residues. CDR1 is MDHEN and CDR2 is SYDVKM in the germline V gene. The V segment lost 5 bases and the J segment 6 bases; nucleotides outside the gene matches: 9. The CDR3 loop is CASSGHREGGNIQYF. In nucleotides, the CDR3 is TGTGCCAGCAGTGGGCATCGGGAGGGCGGAAACATTCAGTACTTC.